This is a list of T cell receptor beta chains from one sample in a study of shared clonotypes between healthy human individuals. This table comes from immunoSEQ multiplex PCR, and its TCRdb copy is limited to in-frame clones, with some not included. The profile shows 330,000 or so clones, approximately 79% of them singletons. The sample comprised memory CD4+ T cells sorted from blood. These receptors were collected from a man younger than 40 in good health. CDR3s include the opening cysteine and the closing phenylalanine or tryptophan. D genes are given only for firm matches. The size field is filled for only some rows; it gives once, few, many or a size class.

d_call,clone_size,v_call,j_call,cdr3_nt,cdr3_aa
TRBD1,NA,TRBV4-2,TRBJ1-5,TGTGCCAGCAGCCAAGTGGACAGGATCGAAAATAGCAATCAGCCCCAGCATTTT,CASSQVDRIENSNQPQHF
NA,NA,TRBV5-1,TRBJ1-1,TGCGCCAGCACCAAGGACATGAACACTGAAGCTTTCTTT,CASTKDMNTEAFF
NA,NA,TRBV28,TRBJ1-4,TGTGCCAGCAATCAGGGCGGTGATGAAAAACTGTTTTTT,CASNQGGDEKLFF
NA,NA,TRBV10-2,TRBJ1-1,TGCGCCAGCAGTGAGGGAGGATGGGACACTGAAGCTTTCTTT,CASSEGGWDTEAFF
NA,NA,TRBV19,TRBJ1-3,TGTGCCAGTAATTCCGGACGGACGAGCTCTGGAAACACCATATATTTT,CASNSGRTSSGNTIYF
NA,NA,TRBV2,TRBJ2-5,TGTGCCAGCAGTGAAGGGAGCCGGGAGACCCAGTACTTC,CASSEGSRETQYF
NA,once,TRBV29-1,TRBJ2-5,TGCAGCGTAAGGACAGCCGAGGAGACCCAGTACTTC,CSVRTAEETQYF
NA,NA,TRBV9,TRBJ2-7,TGTGCCAGCAGCGAAGGGGCTAGCTCCTACGAGCAGTACTTC,CASSEGASSYEQYF
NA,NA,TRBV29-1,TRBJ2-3,TGCAGCGTTGAAGATCGGTCAGATACGCAGTATTTT,CSVEDRSDTQYF
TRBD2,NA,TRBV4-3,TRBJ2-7,TGCGCCAGCAGCCAGTACCAGGGGGGACTAGCGGGGTTAGTTGGCTACGAGCAGTACTTC,CASSQYQGGLAGLVGYEQYF
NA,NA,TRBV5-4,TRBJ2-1,TGTGCCAGCAGCTTGGGCCTAGAAGGTTATGAGCAGTTCTTC,CASSLGLEGYEQFF
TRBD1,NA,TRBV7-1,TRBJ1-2,TGTGCCAGCAGCTTAGGACAGGCCTCGAGGTATGGCTACACCTTC,CASSLGQASRYGYTF
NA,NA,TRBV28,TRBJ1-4,TGTGCCAGCATCGGGGGCGGTTCGGTGGAAAAACTGTTTTTT,CASIGGGSVEKLFF
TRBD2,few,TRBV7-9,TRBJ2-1,TGTGCCAGCAGCTTAGCATTAGCGGGTACCTACAATGAGCAGTTCTTC,CASSLALAGTYNEQFF
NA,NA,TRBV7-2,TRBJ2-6,TGTGCCAGCACCAGGTCGGCAGGCTCTGGGGCCAACGTCCTGACTTTC,CASTRSAGSGANVLTF
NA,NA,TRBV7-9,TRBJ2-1,TGTGCCAGACCCGGGGCAGTTGTACCTGAGCAGTTCTTC,CARPGAVVPEQFF
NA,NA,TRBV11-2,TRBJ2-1,TGTGCCAGCAGTTCCGCCCTTGGCAGTGAGCAGTTCTTC,CASSSALGSEQFF
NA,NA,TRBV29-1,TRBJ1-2,TGCAGCGTTGCGGCAGGGAACTATGGCTACACCTTC,CSVAAGNYGYTF
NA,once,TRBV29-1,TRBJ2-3,TGCAGCGCGACGATAACAGATACGCAGTATTTT,CSATITDTQYF
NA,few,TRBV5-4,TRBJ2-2,TGTGCCAGCAGCCCTCCGGGCAGGGAGGCGACCGGGGAGCTGTTTTTT,CASSPPGREATGELFF
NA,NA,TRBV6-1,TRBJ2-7,TGTGCCAGCAGTGAAATCAGGGTTGTGGCCGAGCAGTACTTC,CASSEIRVVAEQYF
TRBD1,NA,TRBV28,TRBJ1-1,TGTGCCAGCAGACAGGGGGCTTTGAACACTGAAGCTTTCTTT,CASRQGALNTEAFF
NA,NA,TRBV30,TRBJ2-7,TGTGCCGTTCGGTACGACTCCTACGAGCAGTACTTC,CAVRYDSYEQYF
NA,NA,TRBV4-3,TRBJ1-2,TGCGCCAGCAGCCAGGACGCCGGCACAGAGTCGAGGTATGGCTACACCTTC,CASSQDAGTESRYGYTF
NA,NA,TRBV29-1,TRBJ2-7,TGCAGCGTAAAAAAGGGCGATAGCTCCTACGAGCAGTACTTC,CSVKKGDSSYEQYF
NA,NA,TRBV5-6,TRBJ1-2,TGTGCCAGCCGGGTTTTTTACCCCCAGGGGAAAGGCTCTAACTATGGCTACACCTTC,CASRVFYPQGKGSNYGYTF
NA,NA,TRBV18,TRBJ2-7,TGTGCCAGCTCACCGTGGAGCGGAGGGACCTACGAGCAGTACTTC,CASSPWSGGTYEQYF
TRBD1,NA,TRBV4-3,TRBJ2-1,TGCGCCAGCAGCCAAGATCTTGGGACAGGGTCCAATGAGCAGTTCTTC,CASSQDLGTGSNEQFF
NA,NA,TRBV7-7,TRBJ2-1,TGTGCTAGCAGCTTATCAGCGGAGGATGAGCAGTTCTTC,CASSLSAEDEQFF
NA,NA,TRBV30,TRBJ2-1,TGTGCCTGGAAAGTGGGTAATACGGTGGGTGAGCAGTTCTTC,CAWKVGNTVGEQFF
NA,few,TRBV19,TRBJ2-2,TGTGCCAGTAATGCCTGGACAGAAACCGGGGAGCTGTTTTTT,CASNAWTETGELFF
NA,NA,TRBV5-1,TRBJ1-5,TGCGCCAGCAGCTTGGCAGGCGCTGACAATCAGCCCCAGCATTTT,CASSLAGADNQPQHF
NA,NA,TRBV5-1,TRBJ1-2,TGCGCCAGCAGCTTGGCCGTAGGGTCCGCTAACTATGGCTACACCTTC,CASSLAVGSANYGYTF
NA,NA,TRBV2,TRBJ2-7,TGTGCCAGCAGTGAAGGGTGGCCCGCCGGGAACGAGCAGTACTTC,CASSEGWPAGNEQYF
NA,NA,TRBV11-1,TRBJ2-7,TGTGCCAGCAGCTCCCTTGGCAGGGGTAGAGGCCACGAGCAGTACTTC,CASSSLGRGRGHEQYF
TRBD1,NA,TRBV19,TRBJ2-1,TGTGCCAGTAGTAGGGGGACAGGGTACAATGAGCAGTTCTTC,CASSRGTGYNEQFF